Presented here are 9 T cell receptor beta chains from one specimen sequenced in a study of cytomegalovirus exposure and HLA in healthy donors. The PCR contained 60 Vbeta and 13 Jbeta primers. Sequenced by immunoSEQ multiplex PCR; TCRdb stores in-frame clones only, minus some. This table has fewer than 150,000 clones, roughly 80% appearing once. Sample: PBMCs. The receptor set was obtained from a middle-aged man in good health and CMV-seronegative.

V is TRBV5-1 and J is TRBJ1-5; TRBD1 might be the D (5 bases). This CDR3 is 14 amino acids long. Trimming stripped 0 bases from V and 2 bases from J, with 6 bases between. Looked up from germline, CDR1 is SGHRS and CDR2 is YFSETQ. DNA of the CDR3: TGCGCCAGCAGCTTGGAAGGGGGCAATCAGCCCCAGCATTTT. Protein sequence: CASSLEGGNQPQHF.

The chain recombines TRBV27 with TRBJ1-4, with D possibly TRBD1 on 5 matching bases. The CDR3 contains 16 residues. The V gene's germline CDR1 is MNHEY and CDR2 SMNVEV (reference sequence). V was clipped by 5 bases and J by 8 bases, with 21 bases between them. The CDR3 DNA reads TGTGCCAGCAGTACACTCCCCCCGGGACGGGAGGAAAAACTGTTTTTT. It yields the protein CASSTLPPGREEKLFF.

This clone was seen a single time. The chain is built from TRBV6-1 and TRBJ2-1, with TRBD2 matching over 7 bases. Germline CDR1 is MNHNS and CDR2 is SASEGT. The CDR3 covers 14 residues. The V gene end was trimmed by 9 bases and the J gene end by 0 bases; junction bases not matched to a gene: 5. CDR3 DNA sequence: TGTGCCAGTGGGGGGGGGAGCTCCTACAATGAGCAGTTCTTC. Translation: CASGGGSSYNEQFF.

V usage is TRBV27 and J usage is TRBJ1-4; a possible D gene is TRBD1 (5 bases). Germline CDR1 reads MNHEY; CDR2 reads SMNVEV (reference sequence). The CDR3 consists of 20 residues. V was cut by 3 bases and J by 5 bases, with 28 bases left in between. CDR3 sequence: CASSLGGGGPGSRSNEKLFF. For the CDR3, the DNA is TGTGCCAGCAGTTTGGGAGGCGGTGGCCCAGGGTCACGCTCGAATGAAAAACTGTTTTTT.

This clone was observed a few times. The chain recombines TRBV7-9 with TRBJ2-5; weak D call: TRBD2 (6 bases). The CDR3 is 15 amino acids. Trimming stripped 5 bases from V and 1 base from J, with 14 bases between. Germline CDR1 SEHNR, CDR2 FQNEAQ (reference sequence). The CDR3 protein is CASSLTGEVQETQYF. The CDR3 DNA follows: TGTGCCAGCAGCCTGACGGGGGAGGTCCAAGAGACCCAGTACTTC.

The chain's CDR3 is CASRADRGPFRTGELFF. In nucleotides, the CDR3 is TGTGCCAGCAGAGCTGACAGGGGGCCTTTTAGGACCGGGGAGCTGTTTTTT. This chain uses TRBV2 with TRBJ2-2; TRBD1 matches at 10 bases. The CDR3 sequence is 17 residues long. V gave up 6 bases and J gave up 5 bases; unmatched junction bases: 12. Per germline, CDR1 SNHLY and CDR2 FYNNEI.

The chain has TRBV6-1 and TRBJ1-4, with 7 bases that match TRBD1. CDR3 length: 13 residues. The V and J ends lost 6 bases and 8 bases, in that order; junction bases with no gene match: 6. Germline values: CDR1 MNHNS, CDR2 SASEGT. The CDR3 loop reads CASSPTGAEKLFF. The CDR3 DNA is TGTGCCAGCAGCCCCACAGGGGCGGAAAAACTGTTTTTT.

The chain links TRBV6-5 to TRBJ2-5; 13 bases align to TRBD2. The DNA end favors TRBJ2-7, so the J call may be wrong. Germline V gene data show CDR1 as MNHEY and CDR2 as SVGAGI. The CDR3 is 15 residues long. CDR3 in DNA: TGTGCCAGCAGTCAGGGACTAGCGGGAAACTACGAGCAGTACTTC. This translates into CASSQGLAGNYEQYF.

This clone occurred once. This sequence joins TRBV12-2 and TRBJ1-2; TRBD1 was called by the table and not checked on the DNA. TRBV12-2 is flagged as a pseudogene. This CDR3 has 14 amino acids. CDR3 DNA: TGTGCAAGTCGCCACTGGGGACAGTACGATGGCTACACCTTC. Amino acids: CASRHWGQYDGYTF.